Described below is a single TCR beta chain sequence and its context. Its cognate antigen is unknown. The sample is drawn from a study of cytomegalovirus exposure and HLA in healthy donors. Study information: Most genotyped donors, approximately 81% of 398, had Caucasian-associated genetic ancestry.

Findings and limits, study-wide: V segments that were indistinguishable, TRBV6-2 and TRBV6-3 among them, were omitted from analysis. Whilst most TCR sequences proved rare, a subset of public TCRs occurred across many donors. In vitro testing confirmed three CMV-associated chains as specific for CMV antigens.

The PCR had 60 Vbeta and 13 Jbeta primers. Measured with immunoSEQ multiplex PCR; TCRdb has only the in-frame clones, and not every one. The sample contains around 150,000 clones, more than 70% of which appear only once. Germline V gives CDR1 SGHNT, CDR2 YYREEE (reference sequence). V was pared by 1 base and J by 4 bases, with 11 bases between. CDR3 length: 14 residues. The clonotype originates from a male donor in good health and CMV-seronegative. The V and J genes are TRBV5-4 and TRBJ1-1, with D hard to call. Specimen: PBMCs. The CDR3 DNA sequence: TGTGCCAGCAGCTTGTACGGGAAGGGCACTGAAGCTTTCTTT. Translating gives CASSLYGKGTEAFF.